This is a list of T cell receptor beta chains from one sample in a study of T cell responses to AZD1222 COVID-19 vaccine. The table came from immunoSEQ multiplex PCR; TCRdb's copy has only in-frame clones and leaves some out. The repertoire holds roughly 160,000 clones, with 85% to 90% as singletons. The sample consisted of peripheral blood, taken on day 0 of AZD1222 vaccination. These receptors were obtained from an adult in good health. The CDR3 runs from the conserved cysteine through the conserved F or W. D genes are given only for firm matches. Size is omitted from some rows. Given values are once, few, many or a class for expanded clones.

TRBV7-2,TRBJ2-7,NA,NA,CASSLSLWSSYEQYF,TGTGCCAGCAGCCTGTCGCTGTGGAGCTCCTACGAGCAGTACTTC
TRBV11-2,TRBJ2-7,NA,NA,CASSPGPRSSYEQYF,TGTGCCAGCAGCCCTGGACCCAGGAGCTCCTACGAGCAGTACTTC
TRBV29-1,TRBJ2-2,NA,NA,CSVVYSTGELFF,TGCAGCGTTGTATACAGCACCGGGGAGCTGTTTTTT
TRBV12-3/TRBV12-4,TRBJ2-2,NA,NA,CASSFSGTGELFF,TGTGCCAGCAGTTTTTCAGGCACCGGGGAGCTGTTTTTT
TRBV18,TRBJ1-2,NA,once,CASSPDSEGGYTF,TGTGCCAGCTCACCAGACAGCGAAGGGGGCTACACCTTC
TRBV10-2,TRBJ1-1,TRBD1,once,CATKTGGLHGAFF,TGCGCCACCAAGACAGGGGGCCTTCATGGGGCTTTCTTT
TRBV9,TRBJ2-3,NA,once,CASSVRLDRRTDTQYF,TGTGCCAGCAGCGTCCGCCTCGACCGCCGCACAGATACGCAGTATTTT
TRBV5-4,TRBJ2-3,TRBD1,NA,CASRAGGVTDTQYF,TGTGCCAGCAGGGCAGGGGGCGTAACAGATACGCAGTATTTT
TRBV4-1,TRBJ2-7,NA,NA,CASSQDNSYEQYF,TGCGCCAGCAGCCAAGATAACTCCTACGAGCAGTACTTC
TRBV27,TRBJ2-7,TRBD2,NA,CASSLASGAYEQYF,TGTGCCAGCAGTTTAGCTAGCGGGGCCTACGAGCAGTACTTC
TRBV27,TRBJ2-3,TRBD2,NA,CASSRLAGGRVDTQYF,TGTGCCAGCAGCCGACTAGCGGGGGGCCGTGTGGATACGCAGTATTTT
TRBV5-6,TRBJ1-5,NA,NA,CASSGGGPQHF,TGTGCCAGCAGCGGCGGTGGGCCCCAGCATTTT
TRBV6-5,TRBJ1-2,NA,NA,CATTLGGEGYTF,TGTGCCACCACCCTTGGGGGGGAAGGCTACACCTTC
TRBV5-4,TRBJ2-2,NA,NA,CASSPPKTGTLNTGELFF,TGTGCCAGCAGCCCACCTAAAACCGGGACACTAAACACCGGGGAGCTGTTTTTT
TRBV10-3,TRBJ1-5,NA,NA,CAISESQGSNQPQHF,TGTGCCATCAGTGAGTCTCAGGGTAGCAATCAGCCCCAGCATTTT
TRBV25-1,TRBJ1-2,NA,NA,CASSDHVGGNYGYTF,TGTGCCAGCAGTGATCATGTGGGCGGGAACTATGGCTACACCTTC
TRBV19,TRBJ2-2,NA,NA,CASSIGLAGPGELFF,TGTGCCAGTAGTATTGGGTTAGCAGGTCCCGGGGAGCTGTTTTTT
TRBV19,TRBJ2-2,TRBD2,NA,CASSIVFPSGGANTGELFF,TGTGCCAGTAGTATAGTTTTTCCTAGCGGGGGGGCGAACACCGGGGAGCTGTTTTTT
TRBV7-8,TRBJ2-1,TRBD2,NA,CASSQELAGGYNEQFF,TGTGCCAGCAGCCAAGAACTAGCGGGGGGTTACAATGAGCAGTTCTTC
TRBV7-9,TRBJ1-1,NA,NA,CASSLLSLTASGTEAFF,TGTGCCAGCAGCTTATTATCTTTGACAGCTTCTGGCACTGAAGCTTTCTTT
TRBV28,TRBJ2-7,NA,once,CAARSGKPYEQYF,TGTGCCGCCCGCAGTGGCAAGCCCTACGAGCAGTACTTC
TRBV6-6,TRBJ2-7,TRBD1,NA,CASSRTPQGAFYEQYF,TGTGCCAGCAGTCGAACGCCACAGGGGGCTTTTTACGAGCAGTACTTC
TRBV15,TRBJ2-3,TRBD1,NA,CATSREPPDRRTDTQYF,TGTGCCACCAGCAGAGAGCCCCCGGACAGGCGCACAGATACGCAGTATTTT
TRBV19,TRBJ2-5,NA,once,CASSISVQETQYF,NA
TRBV27,TRBJ1-2,NA,once,CASSLSVPGVGYGYTF,TGTGCCAGCAGTTTATCTGTCCCAGGGGTTGGCTATGGCTACACCTTC
TRBV6-4,TRBJ2-3,TRBD2,NA,CARSGEKRGDPPSTDTQYF,TGTGCCAGGAGTGGCGAGAAGCGGGGGGACCCCCCGAGCACAGATACGCAGTATTTT
TRBV5-4,TRBJ2-3,NA,NA,CASSATGGGFTDTQYF,TGTGCCAGCAGCGCCACAGGGGGGGGATTCACAGATACGCAGTATTTT
TRBV5-1,TRBJ2-3,NA,NA,CASSRERSTDTQYF,TGCGCCAGCAGTAGGGAGAGGAGCACAGATACGCAGTATTTT
TRBV19,TRBJ2-7,TRBD1,NA,CASSIGTGAYEQYF,TGTGCCAGTAGTATAGGGACAGGGGCCTACGAGCAGTACTTC